This TCR beta chain emerged from a study of blood T cell repertoires in COVID-19. Using immunoSEQ multiplex PCR, the repertoire was profiled, and TCRdb retains in-frame clones only, with some absent. Of fewer than 200,000 clones listed, 88% are singletons. The germline V and J ends were trimmed by 3 bases and 6 bases, with 12 bases remaining between them. Germline V gives CDR1 SNHLY, CDR2 FYNNEI. CDR3 size: 14 residues. V is TRBV2 and J is TRBJ1-5, with D perhaps matching TRBD1 (6 bases). Sample: peripheral blood. The source of this sequence is a man aged 55-75 years with acute or convalescent COVID-19. CDR3 protein: CASSEGPGVQPQHF. CDR3 bases: TGTGCCAGCAGTGAGGGTCCAGGGGTTCAGCCCCAGCATTTT.